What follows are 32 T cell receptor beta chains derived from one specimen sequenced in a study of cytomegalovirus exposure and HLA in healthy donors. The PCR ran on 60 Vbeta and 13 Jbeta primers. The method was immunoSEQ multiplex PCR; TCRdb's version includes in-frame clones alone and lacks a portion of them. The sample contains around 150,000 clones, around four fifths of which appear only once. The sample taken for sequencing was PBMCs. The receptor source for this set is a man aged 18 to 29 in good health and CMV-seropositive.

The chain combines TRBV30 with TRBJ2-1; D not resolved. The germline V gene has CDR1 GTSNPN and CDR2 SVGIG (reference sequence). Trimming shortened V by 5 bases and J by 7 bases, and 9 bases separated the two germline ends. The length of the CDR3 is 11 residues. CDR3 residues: CAWQWANEQFF. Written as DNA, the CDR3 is TGTGCCTGGCAATGGGCAAATGAGCAGTTCTTC.

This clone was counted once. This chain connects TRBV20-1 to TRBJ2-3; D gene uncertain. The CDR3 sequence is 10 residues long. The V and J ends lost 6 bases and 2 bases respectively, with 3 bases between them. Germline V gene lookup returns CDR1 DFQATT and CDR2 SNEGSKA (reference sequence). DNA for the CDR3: TGCAGTGCCAACACAGATACGCAGTATTTT. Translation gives CSANTDTQYF.

The CDR3 DNA reads as TGCGCCAGCAGCCAAGTGGAGGGGTGGAACACTGAAGCTTTCTTT. It translates to CASSQVEGWNTEAFF. This chain links TRBV4-1 with TRBJ1-1; D possibly corresponds to TRBD1 (5 bases). From germline, CDR1 is MGHRA and CDR2 YSYEKL. Trimming took 1 base from V and 1 from J, leaving 10 bases between them. The CDR3 length is 15 residues.

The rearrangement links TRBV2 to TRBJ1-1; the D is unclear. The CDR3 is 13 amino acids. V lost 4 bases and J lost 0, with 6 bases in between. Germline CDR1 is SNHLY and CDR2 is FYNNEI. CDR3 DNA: TGTGCCAGCAGTGCCGTTTTGAACACTGAAGCTTTCTTT. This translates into CASSAVLNTEAFF.

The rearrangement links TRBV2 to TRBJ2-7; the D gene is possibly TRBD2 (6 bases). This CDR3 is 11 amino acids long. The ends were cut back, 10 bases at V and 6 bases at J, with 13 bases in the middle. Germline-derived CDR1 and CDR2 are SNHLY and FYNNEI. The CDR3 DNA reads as TGTGCCACCCGGACTACCGGCGAGCAGTACTTC. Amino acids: CATRTTGEQYF.

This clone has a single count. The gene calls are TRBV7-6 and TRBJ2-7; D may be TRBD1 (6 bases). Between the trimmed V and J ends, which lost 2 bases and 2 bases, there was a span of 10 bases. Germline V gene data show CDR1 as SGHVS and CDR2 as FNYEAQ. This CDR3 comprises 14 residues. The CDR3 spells CASSLSGQPYEQYF. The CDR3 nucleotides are TGTGCCAGCAGCTTATCTGGACAGCCCTACGAGCAGTACTTC.

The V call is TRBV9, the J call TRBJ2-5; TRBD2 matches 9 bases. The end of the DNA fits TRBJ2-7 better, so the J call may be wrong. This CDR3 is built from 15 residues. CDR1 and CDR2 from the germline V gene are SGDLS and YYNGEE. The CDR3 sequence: CASSPMTSGRYEQYF. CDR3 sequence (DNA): TGTGCCAGCAGCCCAATGACTAGCGGCCGCTACGAGCAGTACTTC.

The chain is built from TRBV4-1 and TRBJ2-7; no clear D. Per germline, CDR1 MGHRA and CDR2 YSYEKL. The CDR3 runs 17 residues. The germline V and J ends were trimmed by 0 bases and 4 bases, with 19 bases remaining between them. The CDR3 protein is CASSQEVPVGRFYEQYF. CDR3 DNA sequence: TGCGCCAGCAGCCAAGAGGTCCCTGTGGGCAGATTTTACGAGCAGTACTTC.

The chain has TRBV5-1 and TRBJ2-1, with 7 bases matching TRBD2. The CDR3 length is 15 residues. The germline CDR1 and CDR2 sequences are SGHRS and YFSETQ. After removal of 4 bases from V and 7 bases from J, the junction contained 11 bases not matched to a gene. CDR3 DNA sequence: TGCGCCAGCAGCCGACGGACTAGTGGCGGGAATGAGCAGTTCTTC. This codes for CASSRRTSGGNEQFF.

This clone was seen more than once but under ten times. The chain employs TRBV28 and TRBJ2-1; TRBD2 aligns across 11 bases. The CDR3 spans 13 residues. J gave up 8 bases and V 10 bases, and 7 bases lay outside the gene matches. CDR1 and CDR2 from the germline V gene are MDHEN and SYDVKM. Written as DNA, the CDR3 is TGTGCCACCGTAGCGGGAGGGCAACATGAGCAGTTCTTC. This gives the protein CATVAGGQHEQFF.

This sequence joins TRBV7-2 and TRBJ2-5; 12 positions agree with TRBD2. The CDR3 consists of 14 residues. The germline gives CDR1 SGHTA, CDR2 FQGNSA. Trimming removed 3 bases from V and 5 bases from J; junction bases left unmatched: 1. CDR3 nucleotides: TGTGCCAGCAGCTTGACTAGCGGGAGCGAGACCCAGTACTTC. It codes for CASSLTSGSETQYF.

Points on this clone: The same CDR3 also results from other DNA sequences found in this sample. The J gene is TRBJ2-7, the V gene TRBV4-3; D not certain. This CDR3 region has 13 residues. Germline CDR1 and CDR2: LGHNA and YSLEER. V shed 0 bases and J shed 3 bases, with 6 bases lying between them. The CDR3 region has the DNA TGCGCCAGCAGCCAAGACTCCGGCTACGAGCAGTACTTC. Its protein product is CASSQDSGYEQYF.

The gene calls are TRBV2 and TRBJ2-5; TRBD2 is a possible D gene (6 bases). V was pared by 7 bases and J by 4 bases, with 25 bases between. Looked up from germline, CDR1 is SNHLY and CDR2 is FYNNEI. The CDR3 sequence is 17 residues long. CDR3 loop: CASKRWGLGRRGETQYF. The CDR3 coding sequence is TGTGCCAGCAAGAGGTGGGGACTCGGCAGGCGAGGAGAGACCCAGTACTTC.

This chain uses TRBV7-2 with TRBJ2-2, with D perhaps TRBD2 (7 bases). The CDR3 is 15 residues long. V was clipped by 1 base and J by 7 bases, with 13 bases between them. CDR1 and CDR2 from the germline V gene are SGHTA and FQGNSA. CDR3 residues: CASSLVGGPGGELFF. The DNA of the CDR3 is TGTGCCAGCAGCTTAGTGGGGGGGCCGGGCGGGGAGCTGTTTTTT.

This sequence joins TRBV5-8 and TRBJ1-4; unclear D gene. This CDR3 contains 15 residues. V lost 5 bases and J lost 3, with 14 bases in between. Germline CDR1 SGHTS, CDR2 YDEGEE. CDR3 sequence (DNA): TGTGCCAGCAGGCCTAAGACGGGGTCTAATGAAAAACTGTTTTTT. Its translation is CASRPKTGSNEKLFF. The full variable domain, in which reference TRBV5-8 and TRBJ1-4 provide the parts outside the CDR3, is EAGVTQSPTHLIKTRGQQATLRCSPISGHTSVYWYQQALGLGLQFLLWYDEGEERNRGNFPPRFSGRQFPNYSSELNVNALELEDSALYLCASRPKTGSNEKLFFGSGTQLSVL.

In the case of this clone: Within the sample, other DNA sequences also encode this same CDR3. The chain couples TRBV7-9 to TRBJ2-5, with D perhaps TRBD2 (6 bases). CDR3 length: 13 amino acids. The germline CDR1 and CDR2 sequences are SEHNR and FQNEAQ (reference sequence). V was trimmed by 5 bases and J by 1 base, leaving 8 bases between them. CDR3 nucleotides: TGTGCCAGCAGCCTGGGGGGCCAAGAGACCCAGTACTTC. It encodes CASSLGGQETQYF.

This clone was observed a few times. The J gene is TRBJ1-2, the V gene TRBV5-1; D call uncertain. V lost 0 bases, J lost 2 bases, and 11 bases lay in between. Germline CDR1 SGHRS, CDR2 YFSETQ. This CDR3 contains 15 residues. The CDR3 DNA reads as TGCGCCAGCAGCTTGGACAGAAGACGAAACTATGGCTACACCTTC. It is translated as CASSLDRRRNYGYTF.

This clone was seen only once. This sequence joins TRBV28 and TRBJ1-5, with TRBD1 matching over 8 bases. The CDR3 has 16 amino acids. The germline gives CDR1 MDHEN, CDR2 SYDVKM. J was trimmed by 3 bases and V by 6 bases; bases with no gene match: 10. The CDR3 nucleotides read TGTGCCAGCAGCATATCTGGACAGGGCGACAATCAGCCCCAGCATTTT. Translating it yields CASSISGQGDNQPQHF.

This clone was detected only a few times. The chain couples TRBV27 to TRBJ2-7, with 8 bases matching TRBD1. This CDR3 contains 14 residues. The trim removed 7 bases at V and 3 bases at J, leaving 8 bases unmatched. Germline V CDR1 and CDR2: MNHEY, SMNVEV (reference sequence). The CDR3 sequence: CASTQDRDHYEQYF. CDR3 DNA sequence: TGTGCCAGCACCCAGGACAGGGACCACTACGAGCAGTACTTC.

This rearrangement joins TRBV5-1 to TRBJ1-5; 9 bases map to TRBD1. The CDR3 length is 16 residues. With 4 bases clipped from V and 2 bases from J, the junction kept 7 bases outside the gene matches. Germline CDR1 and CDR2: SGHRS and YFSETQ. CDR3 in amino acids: CASSPGQGTGNQPQHF. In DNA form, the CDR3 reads TGCGCCAGCAGCCCGGGACAGGGAACGGGCAATCAGCCCCAGCATTTT.

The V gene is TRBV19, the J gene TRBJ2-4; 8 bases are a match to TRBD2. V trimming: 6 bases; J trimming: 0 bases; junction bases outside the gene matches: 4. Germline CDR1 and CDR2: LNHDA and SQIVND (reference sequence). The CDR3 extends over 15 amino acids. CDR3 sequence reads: CASRTSALAKNIQYF. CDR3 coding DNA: TGTGCCAGTAGGACTAGCGCCCTAGCCAAAAACATTCAGTACTTC.

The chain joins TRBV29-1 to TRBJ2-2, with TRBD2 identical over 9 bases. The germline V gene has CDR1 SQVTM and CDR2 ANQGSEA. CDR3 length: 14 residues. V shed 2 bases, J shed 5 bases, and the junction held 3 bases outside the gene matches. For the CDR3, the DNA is TGCAGCGTTGAATCGACTAGCGGAACCGGGGAGCTGTTTTTT. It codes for CSVESTSGTGELFF.

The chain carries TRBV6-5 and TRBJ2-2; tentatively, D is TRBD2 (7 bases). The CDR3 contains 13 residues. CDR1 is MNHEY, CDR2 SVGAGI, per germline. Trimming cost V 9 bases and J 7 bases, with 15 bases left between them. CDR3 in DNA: TGTGCCAGTACGGGGGGCGGAGGCGGGGAGCTGTTTTTT. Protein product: CASTGGGGGELFF.

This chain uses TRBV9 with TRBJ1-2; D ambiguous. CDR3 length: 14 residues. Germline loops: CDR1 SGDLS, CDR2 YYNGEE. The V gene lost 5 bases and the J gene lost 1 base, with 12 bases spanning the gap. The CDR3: CASRGRKDNYGYTF. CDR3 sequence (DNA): TGTGCCAGCAGGGGGAGGAAGGATAACTATGGCTACACCTTC.

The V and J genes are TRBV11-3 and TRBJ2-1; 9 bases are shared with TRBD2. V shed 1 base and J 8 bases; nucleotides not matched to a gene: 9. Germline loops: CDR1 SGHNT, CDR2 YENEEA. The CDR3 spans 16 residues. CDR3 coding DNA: TGTGCCAGCAGCTTAGGCCCCGGGACTAGCTCGGATGAGCAGTTCTTC. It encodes CASSLGPGTSSDEQFF. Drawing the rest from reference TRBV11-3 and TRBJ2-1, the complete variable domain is EAGVVQSPRYKIIEKKQPVAFWCNPISGHNTLYWYLQNLGQGPELLIRYENEEAVDDSQLPKDRFSAERLKGVDSTLKIQPAELGDSAVYLCASSLGPGTSSDEQFFGPGTRLTVL.

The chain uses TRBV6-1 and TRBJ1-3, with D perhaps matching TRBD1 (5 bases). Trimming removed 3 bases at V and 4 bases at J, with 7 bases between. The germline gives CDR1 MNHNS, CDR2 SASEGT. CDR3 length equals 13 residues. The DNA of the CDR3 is TGTGCCAGCAGTGAGACAGTAGGAAACACCATATATTTT. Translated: CASSETVGNTIYF.

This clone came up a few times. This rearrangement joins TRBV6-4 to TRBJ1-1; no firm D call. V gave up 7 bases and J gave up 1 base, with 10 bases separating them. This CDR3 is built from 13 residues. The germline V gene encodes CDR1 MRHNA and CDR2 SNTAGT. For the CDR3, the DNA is TGTGCCAGCACCAAGAAGCGGAACACTGAAGCTTTCTTT. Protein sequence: CASTKKRNTEAFF.

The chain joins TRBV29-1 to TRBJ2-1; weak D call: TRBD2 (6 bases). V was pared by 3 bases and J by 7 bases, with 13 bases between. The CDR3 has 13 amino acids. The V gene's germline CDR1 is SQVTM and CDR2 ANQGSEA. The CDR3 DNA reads TGCAGCGTTGACGGGGGTTTAAGAAATGAGCAGTTCTTC. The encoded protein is CSVDGGLRNEQFF.

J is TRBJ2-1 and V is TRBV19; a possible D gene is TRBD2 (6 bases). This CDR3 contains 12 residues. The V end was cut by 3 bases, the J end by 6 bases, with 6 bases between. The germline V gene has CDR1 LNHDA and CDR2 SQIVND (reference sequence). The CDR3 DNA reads TGTGCCAGTAGTATGGGAGGCAATGAGCAGTTCTTC. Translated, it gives CASSMGGNEQFF.

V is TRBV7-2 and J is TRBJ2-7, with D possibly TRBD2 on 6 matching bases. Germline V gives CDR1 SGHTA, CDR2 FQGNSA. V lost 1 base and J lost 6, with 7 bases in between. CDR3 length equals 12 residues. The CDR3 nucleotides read TGTGCCAGCAGCTTAGGCGGGGTCGAGCAGTACTTC. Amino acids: CASSLGGVEQYF.

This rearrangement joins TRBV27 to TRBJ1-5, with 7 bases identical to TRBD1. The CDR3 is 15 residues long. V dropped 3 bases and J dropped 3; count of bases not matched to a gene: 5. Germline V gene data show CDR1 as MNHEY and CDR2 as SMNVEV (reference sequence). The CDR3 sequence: CASSFLGQANQPQHF. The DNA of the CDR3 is TGTGCCAGCAGTTTTCTTGGACAGGCCAATCAGCCCCAGCATTTT.

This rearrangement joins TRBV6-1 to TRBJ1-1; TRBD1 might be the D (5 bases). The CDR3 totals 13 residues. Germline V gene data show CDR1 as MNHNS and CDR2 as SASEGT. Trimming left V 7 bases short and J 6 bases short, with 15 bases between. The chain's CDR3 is CASTTGDWAEAFF. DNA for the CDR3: TGTGCCAGCACCACGGGGGATTGGGCTGAAGCTTTCTTT.